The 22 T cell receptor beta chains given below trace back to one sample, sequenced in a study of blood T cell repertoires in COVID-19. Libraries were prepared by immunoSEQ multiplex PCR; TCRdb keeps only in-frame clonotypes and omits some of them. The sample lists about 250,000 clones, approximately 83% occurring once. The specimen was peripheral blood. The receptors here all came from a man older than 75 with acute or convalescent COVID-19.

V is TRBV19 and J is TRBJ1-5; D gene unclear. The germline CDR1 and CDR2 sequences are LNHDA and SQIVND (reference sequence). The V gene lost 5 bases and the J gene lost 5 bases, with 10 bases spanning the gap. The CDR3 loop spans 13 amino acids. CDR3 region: CASSASSYQPQHF. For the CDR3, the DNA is TGTGCCAGTAGTGCCTCAAGCTATCAGCCCCAGCATTTT.

CDR3 sequence: CASSDGGLSNQPQHF. The CDR3 nucleotides are TGTGCCAGCAGTGACGGAGGGCTGAGCAATCAGCCCCAGCATTTT. The V call is TRBV6-1, the J call TRBJ1-5; D call uncertain. V was cut by 3 bases and J by 1 base, with 10 bases left in between. The V gene's germline CDR1 is MNHNS and CDR2 SASEGT. CDR3 length: 15 amino acids.

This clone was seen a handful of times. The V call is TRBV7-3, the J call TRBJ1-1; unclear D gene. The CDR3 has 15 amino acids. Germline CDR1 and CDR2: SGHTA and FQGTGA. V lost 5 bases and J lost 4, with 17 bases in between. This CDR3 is CASSPSSGLGTEAFF. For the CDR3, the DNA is TGTGCCAGCAGCCCCTCCAGCGGGTTGGGCACTGAAGCTTTCTTT.

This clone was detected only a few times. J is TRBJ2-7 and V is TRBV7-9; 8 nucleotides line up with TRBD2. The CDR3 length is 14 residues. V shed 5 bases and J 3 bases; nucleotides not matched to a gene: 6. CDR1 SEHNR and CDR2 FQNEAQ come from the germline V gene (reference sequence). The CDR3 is CASSNIAGYYEQYF. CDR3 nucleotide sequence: TGTGCCAGCAGCAACATAGCGGGATACTACGAGCAGTACTTC.

The CDR3 region is CASSASGGYEQYF. In nucleotides, the CDR3 is TGTGCCAGCTCAGCCAGCGGGGGTTACGAGCAGTACTTC. The chain combines TRBV18 with TRBJ2-7; the match to TRBD2 covers 8 bases. The CDR3 is 13 amino acids. Germline V CDR1 and CDR2: KGHSH, LQKENI. V gave up 5 bases and J gave up 4 bases; unmatched junction bases: 4.

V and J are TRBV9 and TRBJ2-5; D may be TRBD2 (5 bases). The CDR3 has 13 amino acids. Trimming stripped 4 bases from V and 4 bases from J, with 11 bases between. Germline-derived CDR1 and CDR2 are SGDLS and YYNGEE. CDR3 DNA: TGTGCCAGCAGCTCCAGGACTGGAGAGACCCAGTACTTC. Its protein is CASSSRTGETQYF.

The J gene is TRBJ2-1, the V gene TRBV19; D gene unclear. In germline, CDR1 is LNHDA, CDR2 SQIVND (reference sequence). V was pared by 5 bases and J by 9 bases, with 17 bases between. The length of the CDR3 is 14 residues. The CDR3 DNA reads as TGTGCCAGTAGTCCTTCGGGTATCCACGGTGAGCAGTTCTTC. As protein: CASSPSGIHGEQFF.

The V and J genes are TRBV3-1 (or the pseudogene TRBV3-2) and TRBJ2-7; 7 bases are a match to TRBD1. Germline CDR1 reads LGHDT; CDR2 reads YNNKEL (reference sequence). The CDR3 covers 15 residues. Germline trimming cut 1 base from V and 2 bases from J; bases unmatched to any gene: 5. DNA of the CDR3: TGTGCCAGCAGCCAAGGACAGGGCCCCACCTACGAGCAGTACTTC. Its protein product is CASSQGQGPTYEQYF.

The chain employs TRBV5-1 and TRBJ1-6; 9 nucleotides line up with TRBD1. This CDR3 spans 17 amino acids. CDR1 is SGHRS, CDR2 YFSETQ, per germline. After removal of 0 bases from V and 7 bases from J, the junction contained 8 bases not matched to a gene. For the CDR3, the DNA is TGCGCCAGCAGCTTGGCCAGGTTACAGGGGGCGAATTCACCCCTCCACTTT. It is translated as CASSLARLQGANSPLHF.

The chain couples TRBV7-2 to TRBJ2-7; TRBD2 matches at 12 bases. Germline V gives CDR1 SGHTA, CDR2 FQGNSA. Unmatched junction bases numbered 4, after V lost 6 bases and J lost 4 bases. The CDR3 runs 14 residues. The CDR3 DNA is TGTGCCAGCAGGAAGGGACTAGCGGGTTACGAGCAGTACTTC. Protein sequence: CASRKGLAGYEQYF.

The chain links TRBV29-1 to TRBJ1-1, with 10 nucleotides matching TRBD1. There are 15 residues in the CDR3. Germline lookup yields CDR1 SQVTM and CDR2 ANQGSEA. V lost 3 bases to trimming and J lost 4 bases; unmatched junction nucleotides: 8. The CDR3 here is CSVETGGDLVTEAFF. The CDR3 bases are TGCAGCGTTGAGACAGGGGGCGATTTGGTCACTGAAGCTTTCTTT.

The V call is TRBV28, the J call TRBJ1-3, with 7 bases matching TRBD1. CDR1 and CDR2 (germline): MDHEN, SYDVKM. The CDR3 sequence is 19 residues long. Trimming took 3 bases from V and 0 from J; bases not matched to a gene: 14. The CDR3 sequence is CASSFATPTGKLSGNTIYF. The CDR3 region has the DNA TGTGCCAGCAGTTTTGCTACTCCGACAGGGAAACTCTCTGGAAACACCATATATTTT.

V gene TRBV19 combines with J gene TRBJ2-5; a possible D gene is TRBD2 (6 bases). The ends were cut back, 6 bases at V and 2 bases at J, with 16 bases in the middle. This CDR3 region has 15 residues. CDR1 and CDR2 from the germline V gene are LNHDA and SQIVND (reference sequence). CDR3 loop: CASSPRDSRQETQYF. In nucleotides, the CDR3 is TGTGCCAGTAGCCCTCGGGACTCCCGACAAGAGACCCAGTACTTC. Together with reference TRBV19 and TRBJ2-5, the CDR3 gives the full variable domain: DGGITQSPKYLFRKEGQNVTLSCEQNLNHDAMYWYRQDPGQGLRLIYYSQIVNDFQKGDIAEGYSVSREKKESFPLTVTSAQKNPTAFYLCASSPRDSRQETQYFGPGTRLLVL.

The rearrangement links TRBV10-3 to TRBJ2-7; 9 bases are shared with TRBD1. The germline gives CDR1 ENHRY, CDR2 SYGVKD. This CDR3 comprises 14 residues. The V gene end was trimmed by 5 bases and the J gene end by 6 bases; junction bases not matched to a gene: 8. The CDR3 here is CAISRTGDLFEQYF. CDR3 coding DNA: TGTGCCATCAGTCGGACAGGGGATCTTTTCGAGCAGTACTTC.

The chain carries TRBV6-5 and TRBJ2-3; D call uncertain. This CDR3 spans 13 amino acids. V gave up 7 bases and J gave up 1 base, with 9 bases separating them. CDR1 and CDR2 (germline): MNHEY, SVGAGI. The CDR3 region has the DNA TGTGCCAGCACCCCCGCGGGCACAGATACGCAGTATTTT. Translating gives CASTPAGTDTQYF.

The CDR3 DNA reads TGTGCCAGCAGTGCTGGCTCCGGGACAGTTTCCTACGAGCAGTACTTC. Translating it yields CASSAGSGTVSYEQYF. The J gene is TRBJ2-7, the V gene TRBV6-1; TRBD1 matches 7 bases. The CDR3 spans 16 residues. Germline V gives CDR1 MNHNS, CDR2 SASEGT. V dropped 4 bases and J dropped 1; count of bases not matched to a gene: 10.

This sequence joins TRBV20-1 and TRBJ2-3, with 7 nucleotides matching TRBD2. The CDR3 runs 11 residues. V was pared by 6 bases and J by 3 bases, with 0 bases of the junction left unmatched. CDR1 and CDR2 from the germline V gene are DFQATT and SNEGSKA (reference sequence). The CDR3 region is CSAGRTDTQYF. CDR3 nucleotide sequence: TGCAGTGCCGGGAGGACAGATACGCAGTATTTT.

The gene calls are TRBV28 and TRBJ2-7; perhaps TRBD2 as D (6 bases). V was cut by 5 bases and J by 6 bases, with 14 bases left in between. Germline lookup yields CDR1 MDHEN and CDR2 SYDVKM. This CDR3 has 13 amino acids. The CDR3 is CASSTSGLLEQYF. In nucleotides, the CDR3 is TGTGCCAGCAGTACATCGGGACTTCTCGAGCAGTACTTC.

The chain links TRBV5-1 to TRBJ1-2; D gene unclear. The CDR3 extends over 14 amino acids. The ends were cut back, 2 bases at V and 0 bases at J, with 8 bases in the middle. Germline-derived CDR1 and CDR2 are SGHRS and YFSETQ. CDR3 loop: CASSLQSSNYGYTF. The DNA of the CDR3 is TGCGCCAGCAGCTTACAGTCTTCTAACTATGGCTACACCTTC. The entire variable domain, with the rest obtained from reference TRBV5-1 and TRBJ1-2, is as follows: KAGVTQTPRYLIKTRGQQVTLSCSPISGHRSVSWYQQTPGQGLQFLFEYFSETQRNKGNFPGRFSGRQFSNSRSEMNVSTLELGDSALYLCASSLQSSNYGYTFGSGTRLTVV.

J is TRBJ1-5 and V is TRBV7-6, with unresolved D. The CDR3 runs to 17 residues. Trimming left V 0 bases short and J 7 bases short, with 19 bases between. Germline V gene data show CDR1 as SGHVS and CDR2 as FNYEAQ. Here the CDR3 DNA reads TGTGCCAGCAGCTTAGCGAAGATTTTTCGGGGTGGACAGCCCCAGCATTTT. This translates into CASSLAKIFRGGQPQHF.

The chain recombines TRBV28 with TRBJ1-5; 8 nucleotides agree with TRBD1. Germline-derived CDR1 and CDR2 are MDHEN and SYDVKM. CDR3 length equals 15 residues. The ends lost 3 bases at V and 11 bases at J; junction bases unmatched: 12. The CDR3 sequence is CASSLLLQGGPAQHF. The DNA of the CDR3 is TGTGCCAGCAGTTTGCTTCTACAGGGGGGGCCGGCCCAGCATTTT.

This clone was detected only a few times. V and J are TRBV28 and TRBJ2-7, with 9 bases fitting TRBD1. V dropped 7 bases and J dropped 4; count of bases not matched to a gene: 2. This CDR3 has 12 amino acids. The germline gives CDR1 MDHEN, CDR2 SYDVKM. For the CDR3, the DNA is TGTGCCAGCACAGACAGGGGGTACGAGCAGTACTTC. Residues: CASTDRGYEQYF.